This TCR beta chain was captured by sequencing in a study of blood T cells in healthy people across ages. This clonotype appeared many times. PCR was performed a second time for roughly 7 to 11 cycles using a sample-barcoded 5' primer and a J-beta primer mix. TCRdb analysed the 5' RACE reads with MiXCR anew, one entry per CDR3 protein. The table shows roughly 1,500,000 distinct CDR3 sequences, with roughly 30% occurring only once. Trimming cost V 8 bases and J 2 bases, with 16 bases left between them. Germline values: CDR1 SQVTM, CDR2 ANQGSEA. This CDR3 contains 14 residues. J is TRBJ2-1 and V is TRBV29-1; D not certain. The TCR originated in a woman in her twenties or thirties in good health. Sample: blood. Here the CDR3 reads CSLLTDITYNEQFF. CDR3 nucleotides: TGCAGCCTCCTGACCGATATCACCTACAATGAGCAGTTCTTC.